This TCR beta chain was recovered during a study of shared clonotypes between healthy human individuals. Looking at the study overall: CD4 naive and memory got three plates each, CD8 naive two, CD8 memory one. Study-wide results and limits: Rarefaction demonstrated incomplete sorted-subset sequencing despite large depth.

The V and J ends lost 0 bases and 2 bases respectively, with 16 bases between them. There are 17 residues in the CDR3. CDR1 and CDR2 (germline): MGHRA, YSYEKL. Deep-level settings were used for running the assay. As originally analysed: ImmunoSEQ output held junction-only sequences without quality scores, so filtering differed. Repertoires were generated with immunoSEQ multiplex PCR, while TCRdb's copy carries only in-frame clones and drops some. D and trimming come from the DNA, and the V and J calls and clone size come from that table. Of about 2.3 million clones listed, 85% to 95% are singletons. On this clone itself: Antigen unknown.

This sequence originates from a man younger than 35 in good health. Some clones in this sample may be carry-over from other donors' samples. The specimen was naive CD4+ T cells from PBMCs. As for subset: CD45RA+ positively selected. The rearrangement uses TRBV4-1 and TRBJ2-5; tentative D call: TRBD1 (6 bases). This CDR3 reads CASSQDRDSRGQETQYF. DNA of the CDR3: TGCGCCAGCAGCCAAGATCGCGACTCTAGGGGGCAAGAGACCCAGTACTTC.